The rows below give T cell receptor beta chains drawn from one sample of a study of T cell responses to AZD1222 COVID-19 vaccine. Here immunoSEQ multiplex PCR was the method, and the copy in TCRdb shows in-frame clones only, minus some. The repertoire holds approximately 130,000 clones, about 93% seen once, with approximately 0.85% in the top ten. Here the sequenced sample was peripheral blood, taken on day 0 of AZD1222 vaccination. These receptors all come from an adult in good health. Both conserved end residues are part of each CDR3. The order of the fields is clone size, D gene, V gene, J gene, CDR3 DNA, CDR3 protein. D genes are given only for firm matches. Size tells how often a clone was seen (once, few, many) or the class of an expanded clone, and some rows leave it out.

clone size: .; D gene: .; V gene: TRBV27; J gene: TRBJ1-5; CDR3 DNA: TGTGCCAGCAGTTTAGTCGGGGTGGGTCAGCCCCAGCATTTT; CDR3 protein: CASSLVGVGQPQHF
clone size: .; D gene: .; V gene: TRBV4-2; J gene: TRBJ2-7; CDR3 DNA: TGTGCCAGCAGCCAAGAACCCCCACTAGCTGGTGAGCAGTACTTC; CDR3 protein: CASSQEPPLAGEQYF
clone size: .; D gene: TRBD2; V gene: TRBV4-2; J gene: TRBJ2-1; CDR3 DNA: TGTGCCAGCAGCCAAGTTCAGCGGGGGGGATTAAACAATGAGCAGTTCTTC; CDR3 protein: CASSQVQRGGLNNEQFF
clone size: .; D gene: TRBD1; V gene: TRBV5-1; J gene: TRBJ1-1; CDR3 DNA: TGCGCCAGCAGCTCGGTCCTGCCAGGGGGCCTCACTGAAGCTTTCTTT; CDR3 protein: CASSSVLPGGLTEAFF
clone size: .; D gene: TRBD1; V gene: TRBV7-8; J gene: TRBJ1-3; CDR3 DNA: TGTGCCAGCAGCCCACGATTACAGGGGCATGGAAACACCATATATTTT; CDR3 protein: CASSPRLQGHGNTIYF
clone size: .; D gene: .; V gene: TRBV2; J gene: TRBJ2-5; CDR3 DNA: TGTGCCAGCAGCCAAGAGACCCAGTACTTC; CDR3 protein: CASSQETQYF
clone size: .; D gene: TRBD1; V gene: TRBV19; J gene: TRBJ1-5; CDR3 DNA: TGTGCCAGTAGCGACAGGGGGAGGAATCAGCCCCAGCATTTT; CDR3 protein: CASSDRGRNQPQHF
clone size: .; D gene: .; V gene: TRBV7-8; J gene: TRBJ1-2; CDR3 DNA: TGTGCCAGCAGCGACCGAACAGGTGGCACTAACTATGGCTACACCTTC; CDR3 protein: CASSDRTGGTNYGYTF
clone size: .; D gene: .; V gene: TRBV27; J gene: TRBJ2-2; CDR3 DNA: TGTGCCAGCAGTCCACTAGTGTCCGGGGAGCTGTTTTTT; CDR3 protein: CASSPLVSGELFF
clone size: once; D gene: TRBD1; V gene: TRBV11-2; J gene: TRBJ2-1; CDR3 DNA: TGTGCCAGCAGCGCCCGGGACAGGGGGCCGGGGGAGCAGTTCTTC; CDR3 protein: CASSARDRGPGEQFF
clone size: .; D gene: .; V gene: TRBV13; J gene: TRBJ1-1; CDR3 DNA: TGTGCCAGCAAACCGGGGAACACTGAAGCTTTCTTT; CDR3 protein: CASKPGNTEAFF
clone size: .; D gene: .; V gene: TRBV9; J gene: TRBJ1-2; CDR3 DNA: TGTGCCAGCAGCGTAGACAGGGATCTAAACTATGGCTACACCTTC; CDR3 protein: CASSVDRDLNYGYTF
clone size: .; D gene: .; V gene: TRBV6-5; J gene: TRBJ1-6; CDR3 DNA: TGTGCCAGCAGTTACTCGATCACAGGAAATAATTCACCCCTCCACTTT; CDR3 protein: CASSYSITGNNSPLHF
clone size: .; D gene: TRBD2; V gene: TRBV7-2; J gene: TRBJ2-7; CDR3 DNA: TGTGCCAGCAGCTTACTTACGGGGGGGTCTTACGAGCAGTACTTC; CDR3 protein: CASSLLTGGSYEQYF
clone size: .; D gene: TRBD2; V gene: TRBV7-6; J gene: TRBJ2-1; CDR3 DNA: TGTGCCAGCAGCTTAGAAGCTAGCGGGGTGGCGAATGAGCAGTTCTTC; CDR3 protein: CASSLEASGVANEQFF
clone size: .; D gene: .; V gene: TRBV5-1; J gene: TRBJ1-5; CDR3 DNA: TGCGCCAGCAGCTTGGAAGGTCGCGGTCAGCCCCAGCATTTT; CDR3 protein: CASSLEGRGQPQHF
clone size: .; D gene: .; V gene: TRBV28; J gene: TRBJ1-2; CDR3 DNA: TGTGCCAGCAGTTTAGATGCCTATGGCTACACCTTC; CDR3 protein: CASSLDAYGYTF
clone size: .; D gene: TRBD2; V gene: TRBV7-2; J gene: TRBJ2-7; CDR3 DNA: TGTGCCAGCAGCTTAGTGTTAGCGGGGTCCTACGAGCAGTACTTC; CDR3 protein: CASSLVLAGSYEQYF
clone size: .; D gene: TRBD1; V gene: TRBV20-1; J gene: TRBJ1-6; CDR3 DNA: TGCAGTGCTAGTTTGCAGGGGGCTCGATCACCCCTCCACTTT; CDR3 protein: CSASLQGARSPLHF
clone size: .; D gene: .; V gene: TRBV7-9; J gene: TRBJ1-2; CDR3 DNA: TGTGCCAGCAGCTTAGTATTGGGGCTCTGGGGCTACACCTTC; CDR3 protein: CASSLVLGLWGYTF
clone size: .; D gene: TRBD1; V gene: TRBV27; J gene: TRBJ1-6; CDR3 DNA: TGTGCCAGCAGTCAGTTCGGACAGGGCGGATCACCCCTCCACTTT; CDR3 protein: CASSQFGQGGSPLHF
clone size: .; D gene: .; V gene: TRBV6-5; J gene: TRBJ1-2; CDR3 DNA: TGTGCCAGCAGCGCTTCATTGGGGACTAACTATGGCTACACCTTC; CDR3 protein: CASSASLGTNYGYTF
clone size: .; D gene: TRBD1; V gene: TRBV18; J gene: TRBJ1-1; CDR3 DNA: TGTGCCAGCTCTCTGACAGGGGTTGACACTGAAGCTTTCTTT; CDR3 protein: CASSLTGVDTEAFF
clone size: .; D gene: TRBD1; V gene: TRBV12-5; J gene: TRBJ2-2; CDR3 DNA: TGTGCTAGTGGTTTGGTCATTTCCCGGGACAGAACCGGGGAGCTGTTTTTT; CDR3 protein: CASGLVISRDRTGELFF
clone size: .; D gene: TRBD1; V gene: TRBV14; J gene: TRBJ2-1; CDR3 DNA: TGTGCCAGCAGCGAAGGGGGCACCACGTACAATGAGCAGTTCTTC; CDR3 protein: CASSEGGTTYNEQFF
clone size: few; D gene: TRBD1; V gene: TRBV10-3; J gene: TRBJ1-2; CDR3 DNA: TGTGCCATCAACGGACAGGGGGAAGGCTATGGCTACACCTTC; CDR3 protein: CAINGQGEGYGYTF
clone size: .; D gene: TRBD1; V gene: TRBV7-9; J gene: TRBJ1-4; CDR3 DNA: TGTGCCAGCAGCTTAAGGACAGGGGGCCGTGAAAAACTGTTTTTT; CDR3 protein: CASSLRTGGREKLFF
clone size: .; D gene: TRBD1; V gene: TRBV11-2; J gene: TRBJ2-2; CDR3 DNA: TGTGCCAGCAGCGGCCACAGGGGGCGAACCGGGGAGCTGTTTTTT; CDR3 protein: CASSGHRGRTGELFF
clone size: .; D gene: .; V gene: TRBV5-6; J gene: TRBJ2-5; CDR3 DNA: TGTGCCAGCAGCACGGGGGGCCTGTACCAAGAGACCCAGTACTTC; CDR3 protein: CASSTGGLYQETQYF
clone size: .; D gene: .; V gene: TRBV12-3/TRBV12-4; J gene: TRBJ1-5; CDR3 DNA: TGTGCCAGCAGTTTAGAGGGTCAGCCCCAGCATTTT; CDR3 protein: CASSLEGQPQHF
clone size: .; D gene: .; V gene: TRBV3-1/TRBV3-2; J gene: TRBJ1-4; CDR3 DNA: TGTGCCAGCAGCCAAATCCCGGCGGGTGAAAAACTGTTTTTT; CDR3 protein: CASSQIPAGEKLFF
clone size: .; D gene: TRBD2; V gene: TRBV5-1; J gene: TRBJ2-1; CDR3 DNA: TGCGCCAGCAGCTTGCCTAGCGGGGGCCGTTGGAACAATGAGCAGTTCTTC; CDR3 protein: CASSLPSGGRWNNEQFF
clone size: .; D gene: TRBD2; V gene: TRBV6-4; J gene: TRBJ2-3; CDR3 DNA: TGTGCCAGCAGTGACTCAAGCGGGGGGGCAGATACGCAGTATTTT; CDR3 protein: CASSDSSGGADTQYF
clone size: .; D gene: .; V gene: TRBV29-1; J gene: TRBJ1-1; CDR3 DNA: TGCAGCGTGACTCACGGGGGCACTGAAGCTTTCTTT; CDR3 protein: CSVTHGGTEAFF
clone size: .; D gene: TRBD2; V gene: TRBV10-3; J gene: TRBJ2-7; CDR3 DNA: TGTGCCGCCTCCCTAGCGGGGGCAGCCGAGCAGTACTTC; CDR3 protein: CAASLAGAAEQYF
clone size: .; D gene: TRBD1; V gene: TRBV6-1; J gene: TRBJ1-2; CDR3 DNA: TGTGCCAGCAGTGAAGCGGCAGGGGGCTTCTATGGCTACACCTTC; CDR3 protein: CASSEAAGGFYGYTF
clone size: few; D gene: TRBD2; V gene: TRBV4-2; J gene: TRBJ2-3; CDR3 DNA: TGTGCCAGCAGCCGAGTAGCGGGGGGGAGCACAGATACGCAGTATTTT; CDR3 protein: CASSRVAGGSTDTQYF
clone size: .; D gene: TRBD1; V gene: TRBV5-6; J gene: TRBJ2-2; CDR3 DNA: TGTGCCAGCAGCCGACAGGGAAACACCGGGGAGCTGTTTTTT; CDR3 protein: CASSRQGNTGELFF
clone size: .; D gene: .; V gene: TRBV5-1; J gene: TRBJ1-5; CDR3 DNA: TGCGCCAGCAGCTTGGCACCCAGGGAGACTTATAGCAATCAGCCCCAGCATTTT; CDR3 protein: CASSLAPRETYSNQPQHF
clone size: .; D gene: TRBD2; V gene: TRBV7-2; J gene: TRBJ2-3; CDR3 DNA: TGTGCCAGCAGCTTCGGGGGGGGCCCAGATACGCAGTATTTT; CDR3 protein: CASSFGGGPDTQYF